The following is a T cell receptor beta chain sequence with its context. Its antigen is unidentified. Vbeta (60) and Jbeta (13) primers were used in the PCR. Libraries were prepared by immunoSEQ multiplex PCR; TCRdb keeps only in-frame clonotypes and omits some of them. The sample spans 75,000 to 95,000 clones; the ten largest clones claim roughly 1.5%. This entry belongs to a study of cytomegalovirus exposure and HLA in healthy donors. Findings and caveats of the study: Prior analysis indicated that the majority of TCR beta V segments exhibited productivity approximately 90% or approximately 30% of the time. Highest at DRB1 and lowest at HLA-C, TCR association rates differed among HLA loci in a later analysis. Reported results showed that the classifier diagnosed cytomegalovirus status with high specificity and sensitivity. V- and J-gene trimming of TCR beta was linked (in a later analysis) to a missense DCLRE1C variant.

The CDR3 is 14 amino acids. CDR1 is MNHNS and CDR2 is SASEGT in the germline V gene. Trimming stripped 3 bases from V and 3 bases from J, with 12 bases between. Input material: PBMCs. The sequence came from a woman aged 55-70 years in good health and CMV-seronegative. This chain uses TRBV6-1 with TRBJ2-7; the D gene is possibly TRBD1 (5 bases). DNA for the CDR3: TGTGCCAGCAGTGACAGGGAAGGAAGCTACGAGCAGTACTTC. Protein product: CASSDREGSYEQYF.